These 7 T cell receptor beta chains originate from one sample sequenced in a study of blood T cell repertoires in COVID-19. TCRdb keeps only in-frame clones here, not all; method: immunoSEQ multiplex PCR. The table lists around 140,000 clones, over 75% of them singletons, with roughly 2.9% in the top ten. The specimen sequenced was PBMCs or T cells enriched from blood (not recorded which). These receptors were obtained from a woman between 50 and 59 years old who had recovered from COVID-19.

CDR3 sequence (DNA): TGCGCCAGCAGCTTGACAGGGTTTGGCACTGAAGCTTTCTTT. Its translation: CASSLTGFGTEAFF. This chain connects TRBV5-1 to TRBJ1-1; D is possibly TRBD1 (6 bases). CDR1 SGHRS and CDR2 YFSETQ come from the germline V gene. The CDR3 spans 14 residues. Trimming took 1 base from V and 4 from J, leaving 11 bases between them.

CDR3 sequence: CASSEEGQGFNEQYF. In nucleotides, the CDR3 is TGTGCCAGCAGTGAAGAGGGACAGGGGTTTAACGAGCAGTACTTC. The chain carries TRBV2 and TRBJ2-7; 10 bases are shared with TRBD1. Trimming removed 1 base from V and 5 bases from J; junction bases left unmatched: 5. The CDR3 length is 15 residues. Germline V gene lookup returns CDR1 SNHLY and CDR2 FYNNEI.

This clone came up a few times. This rearrangement joins TRBV28 to TRBJ1-5; D is uncertain. V lost 2 bases and J lost 5, with 7 bases in between. Germline V gives CDR1 MDHEN, CDR2 SYDVKM. The length of the CDR3 is 13 residues. The CDR3 here is CASSLPGYQPQHF. The CDR3 DNA reads TGTGCCAGCAGTTTACCAGGTTATCAGCCCCAGCATTTT.

This clone appeared many times. J is TRBJ1-2 and V is TRBV5-4; D not resolved. The CDR3 loop spans 13 amino acids. CDR1 SGHNT and CDR2 YYREEE come from the germline V gene (reference sequence). V was trimmed by 0 bases and J by 3 bases, leaving 6 bases between them. DNA of the CDR3: TGTGCCAGCAGCTTGGATACAGACTATGGCTACACCTTC. Translation gives CASSLDTDYGYTF.

The chain recombines TRBV11-1 with TRBJ1-1; D perhaps matches TRBD1 (5 bases). The CDR3 contains 14 residues. Trimming removed 3 bases at V and 0 bases at J, with 8 bases between. Germline V CDR1 and CDR2: SGHAT, FQDESV (reference sequence). The CDR3 DNA follows: TGTGCCAGCAGCTTGACAGACTTGAACACTGAAGCTTTCTTT. Residues: CASSLTDLNTEAFF.

The rearrangement joins TRBV3-1 (or the pseudogene TRBV3-2) to TRBJ2-5, with 8 positions matching TRBD1. The CDR3 covers 15 residues. V lost 6 bases to trimming and J lost 1 base; unmatched junction nucleotides: 7. The germline CDR1 and CDR2 sequences are LGHDT and YNNKEL (reference sequence). CDR3 amino acids: CASRGQGSPQETQYF. The CDR3 DNA follows: TGTGCCAGCAGAGGACAGGGAAGTCCCCAAGAGACCCAGTACTTC.

This sequence joins TRBV10-2 and TRBJ2-7; D is ambiguous. CDR3 length: 14 residues. The germline gives CDR1 WSHSY, CDR2 SAAADI. The V end was cut by 0 bases, the J end by 3 bases, with 9 bases between. CDR3 in DNA: TGCGCCAGCAGTGAGTCGAACAGAATCTACGAGCAGTACTTC. Its translation is CASSESNRIYEQYF.